This TCR beta chain was obtained from a study of blood T cell repertoires in COVID-19. This clone was observed a few times. The Seattle patients, enrolled during active infection, were followed longitudinally. The CDR3 is made up of 13 amino acids. V was trimmed by 4 bases and J by 1 base, leaving 7 bases between them. Germline-derived CDR1 and CDR2 are KGHSH and LQKENI. How the authors handled the data: For nucleated cells, counts were estimated from reference gene primer amplification. Clones were sequenced by immunoSEQ multiplex PCR, and TCRdb holds only the in-frame ones, with some missing. V, J and clone size derive from that table, while D and trimming were established from the DNA sequence. This sample has around 300,000 clones, with more than 80% found just once.

The chain couples TRBV18 to TRBJ1-2; unclear D gene. Material: peripheral blood. This clonotype originated in a woman aged 45-65 years with COVID-19, enrolled during active disease. This chain's CDR3 is CASSREDNYGYTF. In DNA, the CDR3 is TGTGCCAGCTCACGAGAGGATAACTATGGCTACACCTTC.